This record looks at one T cell receptor beta chain sequence and its context. In this sample, this clone turned up once. This receptor's antigen is unknown. Base qualities are not at hand, and no much larger clone is one base apart. These data originate in a study of pediatric ulcerative colitis (dated by TCRdb to the late 2010s). Regarding the complete study: Fewer than ten ulcerative colitis patients had pancolitis and two had left-sided colitis, with histology consistent with ulcerative colitis in all. Fewer than 10 newly diagnosed, treatment-naive pediatric ulcerative colitis patients and a few non-IBD control children each provided paired blood and rectal samples. By Pediatric Ulcerative Colitis Activity Index, mild disease was classified in a couple of patients, moderate disease in four and acute severe colitis in three. Study-wide conclusions, independent of this receptor: Compared with controls, ulcerative colitis patients showed significantly higher autologous blood-rectal clonal overlap, a finding that suggests increased T cell trafficking to inflamed tissue. The healthy control group was small, with only a handful of individuals. Blood-derived T cells may have been included in the rectal pinch biopsies, particularly in patients with overt colitis. Rectal repertoire features separated controls, mild-moderate and acute severe colitis patients; acute severe colitis showed reduced rectal diversity due to clonal expansions. Because the repertoires came from total lymphocyte DNA, rare subsets such as regulatory T cells may have patterns that are not reflected. Two rectal CDR3 clonotypes were detected in all ulcerative colitis patients and were not detected in any of the controls. For technical reasons, substantially fewer templates were yielded by the blood samples of a couple of patients, and these blood samples were excluded from blood-rectal overlap analysis.

Through the immunoSEQ TRB Survey service, multiplex V and J primers were used to amplify rearranged CDR3 beta regions from genomic DNA. To keep sequencing depth equal across samples, survey-level depth of up to 500,000 reads per sample was applied. The libraries were purified, combined into pools and sequenced with Illumina technology. On the authors' methods: Productive clonality, sample overlap, pairwise scatters, CDR3 beta length, V/D/J gene usage and productiveness were all assessed with the immunoSEQ online tools. Calculated diversity was defined as the number of unique rearrangements divided by total templates, multiplied by 100, and Shannon and Simpson indices were computed as well. Principal component analysis was performed on Z-score normalized data with the R prcomp function and the ggbiplot package. Morisita's index was used to quantify blood-rectal clonal overlap within each subject. Held by TCRdb, this immuneACCESS table contains in-frame sequences only and omits some clones. Under half of the omission traces to an unresolved V gene where checked; the cause of the rest is unknown. That table is the source of V, J and clone size, and D and trimming were worked out from the DNA. Across this sample there are about 35,000 clones, with about 81% seen only once. The ten largest clones capture over 0.95% of the sample.

CDR1 is given as SGDLS and CDR2 as YYNGEE, both from the germline V gene. The junction carries 17 bases between V and J, which are trimmed by 0 bases and 4 bases respectively. The CDR3 sequence holds 16 residues, the cysteine and phenylalanine included. Only CDR3 DNA remains: 48 bases, in frame from the first base. During colonoscopy, one to two pinch biopsies were obtained from the rectum for research. Before the diagnostic colonoscopy, none of the ulcerative colitis patients had been given immunosuppressive medication. Before DNA isolation, rectal biopsies were subjected to proteinase K digestion. The Wizard kit (Promega) was used to extract genomic DNA from blood and intestinal samples.

The V and J segments used are TRBV9 and TRBJ2-7, with the D gene not confidently named. Sequenced sample: gut tissue. This TCR was sampled from a boy younger than 18 with mild ulcerative colitis. The sequenced DNA: TGTGCCAGCAGCGTAGGCGTCAGCCTGAAAGATTACGAGCAGTACTTC. Translation gives CASSVGVSLKDYEQYF.